This T cell receptor beta chain was recorded in a study of cytotoxic CD8 clonotypes in ibrutinib-treated CLL. Study-level background: The study included 11 to 12 relapsed/refractory and roughly 16 treatment-naive patients; 17 to 18 had IGHV unmutated disease. Median treatment time before response sampling was approximately 11 months, range 6 to 36. Findings and limits, study-wide: Private clonotypes, not public ones, expanded at ibrutinib response. Clonality rose at ibrutinib response and fell back toward baseline at progression.

The protocol was immunoSEQ multiplex PCR, while the TCRdb copy is restricted to in-frame clones and leaves out a portion. The table includes roughly 160,000 clones, roughly 80% detected once. With regard to this clone: The antigen is undetermined.

Germline values: CDR1 SNHLY, CDR2 FYNNEI. The CDR3 loop spans 15 amino acids. The V gene lost 6 bases and the J gene lost 3 bases, with 18 bases spanning the gap. The sample was PBMCs, taken after 24 months of ibrutinib treatment. This clonotype was sampled from a human donor with chronic lymphocytic leukemia. This chain uses TRBV2 with TRBJ2-7, with D perhaps matching TRBD1 or TRBD2 (6 bases each). The CDR3 region is CASSKTGAANYEQYF. In DNA, the CDR3 is TGTGCCAGCAGCAAAACGGGGGCGGCGAACTACGAGCAGTACTTC.